Reported below is one T cell receptor beta chain. Amplification targeted TCR beta CDR3 regions from RNA transcripts. First-round RT-PCR targeting the TCR CDR3 was performed with the HTBI primer set. TCRdb recomputed calls from the multiplex PCR reads with MiXCR, one row per CDR3 protein. The sample contains hundreds of thousands of distinct CDR3 sequences, roughly 40% of which appear only once. For Graves' hyperthyroidism to be stable, ophthalmopathy could not progress within 18 months. This sample was taken from a study of T cells in Graves' hyperthyroidism and ophthalmopathy. V shed 10 bases, J shed 0 bases, and the junction held 6 bases outside the gene matches. Germline CDR1 reads MNHNS; CDR2 reads SASEGT. There are 14 residues in the CDR3.

This receptor was identified in a young man with Graves' hyperthyroidism. The chain uses TRBV6-1 and TRBJ1-1, with 9 nucleotides matching TRBD1. The specimen sequenced was blood. CDR3 nucleotides: TGTGCCACTTACCGGGACAGGGTGAACACTGAAGCTTTCTTT. Translating gives CATYRDRVNTEAFF.